The 27 T cell receptor beta chains presented below share a single source sample, sequenced in a study of blood T cell repertoires in COVID-19. The repertoire was sequenced with immunoSEQ multiplex PCR; TCRdb's copy has only in-frame clones and lacks some. The sample carries approximately 300,000 clones, about 83% recorded once. Material for sequencing was peripheral blood. Receptor source: a woman between 50 and 59 years old with acute or convalescent COVID-19.

The chain uses TRBV7-2 and TRBJ1-1; 9 nucleotides line up with TRBD1. J lost 5 bases, V lost 4 bases, and 5 bases had no gene match. CDR1 is SGHTA, CDR2 FQGNSA, per germline. CDR3 length: 14 residues. This CDR3 reads CASSSLTGGTEAFF. CDR3 nucleotide sequence: TGTGCCAGCAGCTCACTGACAGGGGGGACTGAAGCTTTCTTT. The full variable domain, rest sourced from reference TRBV7-2 and TRBJ1-1, is GAGVSQSPSNKVTEKGKDVELRCDPISGHTALYWYRQSLGQGLEFLIYFQGNSAPDKSGLPSDRFSAERTGGSVSTLTIQRTQQEDSAVYLCASSSLTGGTEAFFGQGTRLTVV.

The chain joins TRBV7-3 to TRBJ1-1, with D tentatively TRBD1 (6 bases). The CDR3 extends over 14 amino acids. The V end was cut by 4 bases, the J end by 3 bases, with 12 bases between. CDR1 is SGHTA, CDR2 FQGTGA, per germline. The CDR3 nucleotides are TGTGCCAGCAGCTCGGACAGATTGTACACTGAAGCTTTCTTT. Translating gives CASSSDRLYTEAFF. The variable domain in full, completed from reference TRBV7-3 and TRBJ1-1, reads GAGVSQTPSNKVTEKGKYVELRCDPISGHTALYWYRQSLGQGPEFLIYFQGTGAADDSGLPNDRFFAVRPEGSVSTLKIQRTERGDSAVYLCASSSDRLYTEAFFGQGTRLTVV.

Many counts were recorded for this clone. The J gene is TRBJ1-1, the V gene TRBV7-2, with TRBD1 as a possible D gene (6 bases). CDR1 SGHTA and CDR2 FQGNSA come from the germline V gene. This CDR3 comprises 17 residues. V was trimmed by 1 base and J by 0 bases, leaving 15 bases between them. The CDR3 reads CASSLGPLGALNTEAFF. The DNA of the CDR3 is TGTGCCAGCAGCTTAGGACCCCTGGGGGCCTTGAACACTGAAGCTTTCTTT.

The chain combines TRBV27 with TRBJ1-6; the D gene is possibly TRBD1 (6 bases). This CDR3 has 14 amino acids. Germline CDR1 is MNHEY and CDR2 is SMNVEV (reference sequence). V shed 3 bases and J shed 9 bases, with 12 bases lying between them. The CDR3: CASSFWTVGSPLHF. CDR3 nucleotide sequence: TGTGCCAGCAGTTTTTGGACAGTGGGTTCACCCCTCCACTTT.

This clone was observed a single time. One junction end does not reproduce the germline sequence, and a read error may be involved. The V and J genes are TRBV27 and TRBJ2-1, with 8 bases that match TRBD2. This CDR3 has 18 amino acids. Germline V gives CDR1 MNHEY, CDR2 SMNVEV (reference sequence). The CDR3 spells CASSVSTFGTRIYNEQFF. CDR3 DNA sequence: TGTGCCAGCAGTGTATCGACCTTTGGGACTAGAATATACAATGAGCAGTTCTTC.

The rearrangement joins TRBV24-1 to TRBJ1-4; 8 bases are a match to TRBD1. Germline loops: CDR1 KGHDR, CDR2 SFDVKD. The length of the CDR3 is 16 residues. The V gene end was trimmed by 4 bases and the J gene end by 7 bases; junction bases not matched to a gene: 10. As DNA, the CDR3 is TGTGCCACCAGTGACCGACAGGGGAAGTTCTCTGAAAAACTGTTTTTT. Translated: CATSDRQGKFSEKLFF.

The J gene is TRBJ2-1, the V gene TRBV5-8, with D possibly matching TRBD1 (6 bases). CDR3 size: 16 residues. V dropped 4 bases and J dropped 2 bases, with 16 bases sitting between them. Germline loops: CDR1 SGHTS, CDR2 YDEGEE. CDR3 residues: CASSPGQLLTYNEQFF. The DNA for the CDR3 is TGTGCCAGCAGCCCCGGACAGCTACTCACCTACAATGAGCAGTTCTTC. The full variable domain, in which reference TRBV5-8 and TRBJ2-1 provide the parts outside the CDR3, is EAGVTQSPTHLIKTRGQQATLRCSPISGHTSVYWYQQALGLGLQFLLWYDEGEERNRGNFPPRFSGRQFPNYSSELNVNALELEDSALYLCASSPGQLLTYNEQFFGPGTRLTVL.

The genes are TRBV5-1 and TRBJ2-2; D possibly corresponds to TRBD2 (6 bases). V gave up 10 bases and J gave up 2 bases, with 15 bases separating them. The length of the CDR3 is 14 residues. CDR1 and CDR2 (germline): SGHRS, YFSETQ. The CDR3 sequence: CAARRVGNTGELFF. DNA of the CDR3: TGCGCCGCAAGGAGGGTTGGCAACACCGGGGAGCTGTTTTTT.

The chain joins TRBV25-1 to TRBJ1-5; 7 bases match TRBD1. Germline V gene data show CDR1 as MGHDK and CDR2 as SYGVNS. This CDR3 has 14 residues. With V trimmed by 8 bases and J by 5 bases, 9 bases remained unmatched. CDR3 sequence reads: CASGGTERDQPQHF. Here the CDR3 DNA reads TGTGCCAGCGGGGGGACAGAGCGGGATCAGCCCCAGCATTTT.

In nucleotides, the CDR3 is TGTGCCAGTTGGAGTTTCGCGACCAACACTGAAGCTTTCTTT. This translates into CASWSFATNTEAFF. The chain has TRBV19 and TRBJ1-1; D is unresolved. V lost 8 bases and J lost 2, with 15 bases in between. Germline assignment: CDR1 LNHDA and CDR2 SQIVND (reference sequence). CDR3 length equals 14 residues.

The chain couples TRBV29-1 to TRBJ1-3, with a possible D match to TRBD1 (6 bases). Trimming left V 1 base short and J 2 bases short, with 15 bases between. This CDR3 is 16 amino acids long. Germline V gene lookup returns CDR1 SQVTM and CDR2 ANQGSEA. The CDR3 sequence is CSVEGGLTGTGNTIYF. CDR3 nucleotide sequence: TGCAGCGTTGAAGGGGGATTAACAGGGACTGGAAACACCATATATTTT.

V and J are TRBV7-8 and TRBJ1-6; no clear D. This CDR3 is built from 13 residues. Trimming took 1 base from V and 7 from J, leaving 5 bases between them. CDR1 and CDR2 from the germline V gene are SGHVS and FQNEAQ. Written as DNA, the CDR3 is TGTGCCAGCAGCTTAGTACGGAATTCACCCCTCCACTTT. Protein product: CASSLVRNSPLHF.

The CDR3 protein is CASSLHGTGWVSPLHF. The DNA of the CDR3 is TGTGCCAGCAGTTTACACGGGACAGGGTGGGTTTCACCCCTCCACTTT. This sequence joins TRBV28 and TRBJ1-6; 9 bases are shared with TRBD1. The CDR3 sequence is 16 residues long. The V gene end was trimmed by 2 bases and the J gene end by 9 bases; junction bases not matched to a gene: 8. The germline V gene encodes CDR1 MDHEN and CDR2 SYDVKM.

The chain has TRBV3-1 (or the pseudogene TRBV3-2) and TRBJ1-1; maybe TRBD1 (6 bases). V was pared by 4 bases and J by 0 bases, with 9 bases between. CDR1 LGHDT and CDR2 YNNKEL come from the germline V gene (reference sequence). This CDR3 contains 14 residues. Written as DNA, the CDR3 is TGTGCCAGCAGCCCACAGGGAGTGAACACTGAAGCTTTCTTT. Its protein product is CASSPQGVNTEAFF.

The rearrangement uses TRBV5-1 and TRBJ2-5, with 8 bases identical to TRBD1. The CDR3 consists of 14 residues. Losses at the gene ends were 4 bases for V and 5 bases for J; bases not matched to a gene: 7. Germline assignment: CDR1 SGHRS and CDR2 YFSETQ. Here the CDR3 reads CASSPRTGMETQYF. The CDR3 bases are TGCGCCAGCAGCCCCCGGACAGGGATGGAGACCCAGTACTTC.

This clone was observed a few times. V gene TRBV19 combines with J gene TRBJ1-4; D unresolved. The germline V gene encodes CDR1 LNHDA and CDR2 SQIVND (reference sequence). Trimming left V 8 bases short and J 5 bases short, with 12 bases between. The CDR3 length is 13 residues. The CDR3 region is CASQRTVNEKLFF. In DNA, the CDR3 is TGTGCCAGTCAGCGGACGGTGAATGAAAAACTGTTTTTT.

This clone is a singleton in its sample. The chain joins TRBV18 to TRBJ2-3; 9 nucleotides agree with TRBD2. Trimming at V came to 4 bases and at J to 4 bases, leaving 12 bases not matched to a gene. CDR1 and CDR2 from the germline V gene are KGHSH and LQKENI. The CDR3 runs to 17 residues. CDR3 protein: CASSHPATGLAADTQYF. DNA for the CDR3: TGTGCCAGCTCACACCCGGCGACGGGACTAGCAGCAGATACGCAGTATTTT.

This sequence joins TRBV4-2 and TRBJ2-1; TRBD2 aligns across 7 bases. CDR1 is LGHNA, CDR2 YNFKEQ, per germline. The CDR3 spans 14 residues. With V trimmed by 7 bases and J by 0 bases, 3 bases remained unmatched. The CDR3 here is CASTRTSSYNEQFF. The DNA of the CDR3 is TGTGCCAGCACGCGGACTAGCTCCTACAATGAGCAGTTCTTC.

J is TRBJ1-1 and V is TRBV6-6; TRBD1 aligns across 7 bases. J lost 1 base, V lost 5 bases, and 7 bases had no gene match. The CDR3 is 15 residues long. Per germline, CDR1 MNHNY and CDR2 SVGAGI (reference sequence). The CDR3 here is CASSHPGQPNTEAFF. The CDR3, as DNA: TGTGCCAGCAGTCACCCGGGACAGCCGAACACTGAAGCTTTCTTT.

This rearrangement joins TRBV11-3 to TRBJ1-4; D unresolved. The CDR3 is made up of 14 amino acids. V dropped 4 bases and J dropped 5 bases, with 11 bases sitting between them. From germline, CDR1 is SGHNT and CDR2 YENEEA. Here the CDR3 DNA reads TGTGCCAGCAGCTCTGGGTACGGGAATGAAAAACTGTTTTTT. This gives the protein CASSSGYGNEKLFF.

The chain employs TRBV6-7 and TRBJ1-5, with 7 positions matching TRBD1. Being an ORF, TRBV6-7 has a function that is uncertain. The CDR3 runs 13 residues. J gave up 3 bases and V 11 bases, and 7 bases lay outside the gene matches. The CDR3 loop is CAGNRGYNQPQHF. The CDR3 coding sequence is TGTGCCGGTAACAGGGGTTACAATCAGCCCCAGCATTTT.

Points on this clone: The junction shows a germline mismatch at one end, possibly a read error. The V call is TRBV7-3, the J call TRBJ2-7; 7 positions agree with TRBD1. This CDR3 contains 15 residues. The germline CDR1 and CDR2 sequences are SGHTA and FQGTGA. Written as DNA, the CDR3 is TGTGCCAGCAGCATAGACAGGGCGCCCTCCAACGAGCAGTACTTC. Protein product: CASSIDRAPSNEQYF.

The chain employs TRBV5-6 and TRBJ1-3; D is ambiguous. Germline V gene data show CDR1 as SGHDT and CDR2 as YYEEEE. This CDR3 has 17 residues. V was cut by 1 base and J by 0 bases, with 14 bases left in between. CDR3 DNA sequence: TGTGCCAGCAGCTTGCTTGCAGACCGGAGCTCTGGAAACACCATATATTTT. Protein: CASSLLADRSSGNTIYF.

This clone was found a few times. The chain joins TRBV3-1 (or the pseudogene TRBV3-2) to TRBJ2-1; TRBD2 aligns across 10 bases. The CDR3 extends over 16 amino acids. After removal of 1 base from V and 4 bases from J, the junction contained 4 bases not matched to a gene. Germline assignment: CDR1 LGHDT and CDR2 YNNKEL (reference sequence). Here the CDR3 reads CASSQGTSGGYNEQFF. CDR3 sequence (DNA): TGTGCCAGCAGCCAAGGGACTAGCGGAGGATACAATGAGCAGTTCTTC.

The chain carries TRBV7-9 and TRBJ2-7; 10 bases line up with TRBD1. V lost 4 bases, J lost 5 bases, and 5 bases stayed unmatched. Germline CDR1 reads SEHNR; CDR2 reads FQNEAQ (reference sequence). CDR3 length: 14 residues. Here the CDR3 reads CASSSGTGANEQYF. In DNA form, the CDR3 reads TGTGCCAGCAGCTCCGGGACAGGGGCCAACGAGCAGTACTTC.

This sequence joins TRBV9 and TRBJ2-3; D is unresolved. The CDR3 extends over 13 amino acids. From germline, CDR1 is SGDLS and CDR2 YYNGEE. V lost 4 bases, J lost 6 bases, and 12 bases lay in between. CDR3 sequence reads: CASSQRVPDTQYF. In nucleotides, the CDR3 is TGTGCCAGCAGCCAAAGAGTGCCTGATACGCAGTATTTT.

This clone has more than one count but fewer than ten. The chain carries TRBV7-9 and TRBJ1-4, with 12 nucleotides matching TRBD1. V shed 3 bases, J shed 7 bases, and the junction held 12 bases outside the gene matches. The CDR3 consists of 18 residues. The germline V gene encodes CDR1 SEHNR and CDR2 FQNEAQ (reference sequence). The DNA for the CDR3 is TGTGCCAGCAGCTTGCCCGGGACAGGGGGCTGGAATGGTGAAAAACTGTTTTTT. Protein product: CASSLPGTGGWNGEKLFF.